This T cell receptor (beta chain) was retrieved from a study of OX40 agonist ivuxolimab in advanced cancers. In the study overall: Head and neck, renal cell, melanoma or hepatocellular carcinoma were the cancers that dose-escalation patients had. Study results and limitations: Clonal expansion by week 6 occurred in CD4+ and CD8+ blood T cells (at 0.1 to 3.0 mg/kg). Among the lowest levels of clonal expansion were found in partial responders at 0.1-3.0 mg/kg. Relative to CD4+, CD8+ T cells held more expanded clones on average.

The table came from immunoSEQ multiplex PCR; TCRdb's copy has only in-frame clones and leaves some out. The sample carries tens of thousands of clones, roughly 90% recorded once. As to this clone: Its antigen is not known.

The CDR3 totals 14 residues. Germline CDR1 reads KGHSH; CDR2 reads LQKENI. Trimming took off 3 bases at V and 2 bases at J, with 10 bases between the two ends. The gene calls are TRBV18 and TRBJ2-5; D ambiguous. The receptor was derived from an adult with an advanced solid tumor such as melanoma, head and neck, liver or kidney cancer. Material: CD4+ or CD8+ T cells sorted from blood, obtained in a trial of the OX40 agonist ivuxolimab. The CDR3: CASSPPRRQETQYF. In DNA, the CDR3 is TGTGCCAGCTCACCCCCTAGAAGGCAAGAGACCCAGTACTTC.